These 14 T cell receptor beta chains were sequenced from one sample in a study of T cell responses to AZD1222 COVID-19 vaccine. Sequencing was performed with immunoSEQ multiplex PCR; in TCRdb, only in-frame clones are kept and a portion is missing. Counted here are approximately 110,000 clones, 92% occurring once; the ten biggest clones make up around 1.2%. The material sequenced was peripheral blood, taken on day 0 of AZD1222 vaccination. The origin of the receptors is an adult in good health.

The genes are TRBV13 and TRBJ1-1, with D unclear. Germline V CDR1 and CDR2: PRHDT, FYEKMQ (reference sequence). V gave up 5 bases and J gave up 1 base, with 17 bases separating them. The length of the CDR3 is 16 residues. CDR3 DNA: TGTGCCAGCAGCCCCTCATCAGGCGAACGGAACACTGAAGCTTTCTTT. Translating gives CASSPSSGERNTEAFF.

V gene TRBV6-2 or TRBV6-3 combines with J gene TRBJ1-6; D not resolved. V was shortened by 2 bases and J by 7 bases, with 12 bases between the two germline ends. CDR1 is MNHEY and CDR2 is SVGEGT in the germline V gene. The CDR3 is 15 amino acids. The CDR3 loop is CASSYRPAGNSPLHF. The CDR3 bases are TGTGCCAGCAGTTACCGTCCGGCAGGAAATTCACCCCTCCACTTT.

The V call is TRBV19, the J call TRBJ1-5; TRBD1 might be the D (6 bases). The CDR3 spans 15 residues. The V and J ends lost 5 bases and 1 base respectively, with 12 bases between them. CDR1 and CDR2 (germline): LNHDA, SQIVND (reference sequence). CDR3 amino acids: CASSDRGGSNQPQHF. The CDR3 coding sequence is TGTGCCAGTAGTGATAGAGGGGGGAGCAATCAGCCCCAGCATTTT.

The chain combines TRBV6-5 with TRBJ1-5; 9 nucleotides agree with TRBD1. This CDR3 spans 13 amino acids. Germline-derived CDR1 and CDR2 are MNHEY and SVGAGI. V gave up 5 bases and J gave up 11 bases; unmatched junction bases: 7. The CDR3 is CASSPWTGEAQHF. Here the CDR3 DNA reads TGTGCCAGCAGTCCCTGGACAGGGGAGGCCCAGCATTTT.

The chain joins TRBV5-6 to TRBJ1-6; TRBD1 might be the D (5 bases). The length of the CDR3 is 15 residues. Germline CDR1 is SGHDT and CDR2 is YYEEEE. V dropped 2 bases and J dropped 4 bases, with 10 bases sitting between them. The DNA of the CDR3 is TGTGCCAGCAGCTTTGACAGAAGTTATAATTCACCCCTCCACTTT. Protein product: CASSFDRSYNSPLHF.

V and J are TRBV14 and TRBJ1-1, with TRBD1 as a possible D gene (5 bases). The germline V gene encodes CDR1 SGHDN and CDR2 FVKESK. CDR3 size: 14 residues. Trimming stripped 1 base from V and 5 bases from J, with 11 bases between. The CDR3 nucleotides read TGTGCCAGCAGCCAAGTGGCAGGGAGGACTGAAGCTTTCTTT. Translating gives CASSQVAGRTEAFF.

The chain recombines TRBV15 with TRBJ2-3; D assignment may be TRBD1 or TRBD2 (6 bases each). Looked up from germline, CDR1 is LNHNV and CDR2 is YYDKDF (reference sequence). Trimming took 2 bases from V and 5 from J, leaving 14 bases between them. CDR3 length: 15 amino acids. The CDR3 loop is CATSRPGASGDTQYF. The CDR3 region has the DNA TGTGCCACCAGCAGACCGGGGGCGTCTGGAGATACGCAGTATTTT.

The rearrangement uses TRBV20-1 and TRBJ2-5; D remains ambiguous. In germline, CDR1 is DFQATT, CDR2 SNEGSKA (reference sequence). CDR3 size: 12 residues. V lost 3 bases and J lost 5, with 10 bases in between. The CDR3 DNA reads as TGCAGTGCTAGTCTTAGCCGGGAGACCCAGTACTTC. Protein: CSASLSRETQYF.

This sequence joins TRBV6-5 and TRBJ2-1; D may correspond to TRBD1 or TRBD2 (5 bases each). This CDR3 has 13 residues. Germline V gene lookup returns CDR1 MNHEY and CDR2 SVGAGI. V gave up 0 bases and J gave up 8 bases, with 8 bases separating them. CDR3 coding DNA: TGTGCCAGCAGTTACTCGATGGGACATGAGCAGTTCTTC. It encodes CASSYSMGHEQFF.

This sequence joins TRBV6-2 or TRBV6-3 and TRBJ1-5; no clear D gene. The germline V gene has CDR1 MNHEY and CDR2 SVGEGT. With 5 bases removed from V and 10 bases from J, the gap between germline ends came to 12 bases. This CDR3 is 12 amino acids long. This CDR3 reads CASSPGPFPQHF. DNA for the CDR3: TGTGCCAGCAGTCCCGGACCCTTCCCCCAGCATTTT.

The J gene is TRBJ2-1, the V gene TRBV11-1; D remains ambiguous. Looked up from germline, CDR1 is SGHAT and CDR2 is FQDESV (reference sequence). With 1 base removed from V and 5 bases from J, the gap between germline ends came to 3 bases. The CDR3 totals 12 residues. The CDR3 DNA is TGTGCCAGCAGCTTAGAGGACAATGAGCAGTTCTTC. The encoded protein is CASSLEDNEQFF. Full variable domain (remainder filled in from reference TRBV11-1 and TRBJ2-1): EAEVAQSPRYKITEKSQAVAFWCDPISGHATLYWYRQILGQGPELLVQFQDESVVDDSQLPKDRFSAERLKGVDSTLKIQPAELGDSAMYLCASSLEDNEQFFGPGTRLTVL.

J is TRBJ2-3 and V is TRBV27; the D is unclear. Germline CDR1 MNHEY, CDR2 SMNVEV (reference sequence). The CDR3 totals 14 residues. V was shortened by 6 bases and J by 0 bases, with 10 bases between the two germline ends. Here the CDR3 DNA reads TGTGCCAGCAGACACACATTTAGCACAGATACGCAGTATTTT. The encoded protein is CASRHTFSTDTQYF.

The J gene is TRBJ2-7, the V gene TRBV7-9, with unresolved D. Trimming removed 1 base at V and 3 bases at J, with 10 bases between. This CDR3 spans 14 amino acids. CDR1 and CDR2 (germline): SEHNR, FQNEAQ (reference sequence). DNA for the CDR3: TGTGCCAGCAGCTTAGGGATCACGTTCTACGAGCAGTACTTC. The encoded protein is CASSLGITFYEQYF.

The CDR3 nucleotides read TGCAGCGTTGTTTACTACAATGAGCAGTTCTTC. Encoded protein: CSVVYYNEQFF. The chain links TRBV29-1 to TRBJ2-1; no clear D. With 4 bases removed from V and 3 bases from J, the gap between germline ends came to 4 bases. Germline V lookup: CDR1 SQVTM, CDR2 ANQGSEA. CDR3 length equals 11 residues.